The 9 T cell receptor beta chains below were found in one sample sequenced in a study of naive and memory T cell subsets. Two oligonucleotides, mixed equimolar, formed the beta constant-region primer covering TRBC1 and TRBC2. Ligated cDNA was amplified by four rounds of PCR with nested alpha and beta constant-region primers and SP2. TCRdb reprocessed the UMI-ligation and nested PCR reads via MiXCR and lists one record per CDR3 protein. The sample lists 25,000 to 40,000 distinct CDR3 sequences, approximately 17% occurring once. The sequencing sample was made of effector memory CD4+ T cells from blood. Described subset: effector memory, CD45RA- CD27-. These receptors were taken from a human donor in good health.

This clonotype was seen repeatedly, ten times or more. The chain joins TRBV6-2 or TRBV6-3 to TRBJ1-1; possibly TRBD1 for D (6 bases). Germline CDR1 is MNHEY and CDR2 is SVGEGT. CDR3 size: 13 residues. Trimming shortened V by 6 bases and J by 4 bases, and 12 bases separated the two germline ends. The CDR3 DNA reads TGTGCCAGCAGCTCCTGGGGGGCCACTGAAGCTTTCTTT. It yields the protein CASSSWGATEAFF.

The chain uses TRBV6-5 and TRBJ1-4; a possible D gene is TRBD1 (5 bases). This CDR3 is 16 amino acids long. Trimming left V 5 bases short and J 0 bases short, with 13 bases between. Germline V gene lookup returns CDR1 MNHEY and CDR2 SVGAGI. The CDR3 loop is CASSERGTATNEKLFF. CDR3 DNA sequence: TGTGCCAGCAGTGAACGCGGGACCGCAACTAATGAAAAACTGTTTTTT.

This clonotype was counted at least ten times. V and J are TRBV7-2 and TRBJ2-3; D call uncertain. Trimming left V 2 bases short and J 4 bases short, with 4 bases between. CDR1 SGHTA and CDR2 FQGNSA come from the germline V gene. CDR3 length equals 12 residues. CDR3 bases: TGTGCCAGCAGCTTATTCTCAGATACGCAGTATTTT. It codes for CASSLFSDTQYF.

By frequency in the sample, this clonotype is medium-sized (0.01 to 0.1%). The chain employs TRBV3-1 and TRBJ2-7; tentatively, D is TRBD2 (6 bases). Trimming stripped 0 bases from V and 5 bases from J, with 8 bases between. Germline CDR1 and CDR2: LGHDT and YNNKEL (reference sequence). This CDR3 comprises 13 residues. The CDR3 DNA is TGTGCCAGCAGCCAAGAGGACTATAACGAGCAGTACTTC. Protein sequence: CASSQEDYNEQYF.

The J gene is TRBJ1-1, the V gene TRBV29-1; D is possibly TRBD1 (5 bases). The CDR3 contains 14 residues. V lost 3 bases and J 1 base, leaving 12 bases between the germline ends. Germline-derived CDR1 and CDR2 are SQVTM and ANQGSEA. The DNA for the CDR3 is TGCAGCGTTGAGGGGCAGCGCAGGAACACTGAAGCTTTCTTT. It is translated as CSVEGQRRNTEAFF. The complete variable domain, with remaining parts taken from reference TRBV29-1 and TRBJ1-1, reads SAVISQKPSRDICQRGTSLTIQCQVDSQVTMMFWYRQQPGQSLTLIATANQGSEATYESGFVIDKFPISRPNLTFSTLTVSNMSPEDSSIYLCSVEGQRRNTEAFFGQGTRLTVV.

The chain employs TRBV24-1 and TRBJ2-1; 11 bases are a match to TRBD2. The trim removed 3 bases at V and 7 bases at J, leaving 7 bases unmatched. The germline gives CDR1 KGHDR, CDR2 SFDVKD. The CDR3 runs 16 residues. CDR3 DNA sequence: TGTGCCACCAGTGATGTTACTAGCGGGAGTCGGAATGAGCAGTTCTTC. As protein: CATSDVTSGSRNEQFF.

This clonotype was counted only a few times. This chain joins TRBV20-1 and TRBJ2-6; 7 bases fit TRBD1. V was clipped by 3 bases and J by 1 base; unmatched bases: 9. This CDR3 comprises 17 residues. CDR1 is DFQATT, CDR2 SNEGSKA, per germline (reference sequence). The CDR3 loop reads CSARDTTGKSGANVLTF. The DNA for the CDR3 is TGCAGTGCTAGGGATACGACAGGGAAATCTGGGGCCAACGTCCTGACTTTC.

V gene TRBV29-1 combines with J gene TRBJ2-7; 9 bases fit TRBD1. The CDR3 is made up of 12 amino acids. Germline V CDR1 and CDR2: SQVTM, ANQGSEA. The V gene end was trimmed by 7 bases and the J gene end by 1 base; junction bases not matched to a gene: 2. The CDR3: CSAGQGSYEQYF. CDR3 DNA sequence: TGCAGCGCCGGACAGGGGTCCTACGAGCAGTACTTC.

This clonotype is classed as medium-sized (0.01 to 0.1%). The chain links TRBV12-3 or TRBV12-4 to TRBJ1-2; D unclear. V gave up 6 bases and J gave up 7 bases, with 18 bases separating them. The CDR3 is made up of 14 amino acids. The CDR3 bases are TGTGCCAGCAGCACCTTGGGTCTCGGAACTGGCTACACCTTC. Translating gives CASSTLGLGTGYTF.